This entry lists 17 T cell receptor beta chains sequenced from one sample in a study of shared clonotypes between healthy human individuals. Sequencing was performed with immunoSEQ multiplex PCR; in TCRdb, only in-frame clones are kept and a portion is missing. This sample carries 2 million to 3 million clones, more than 85% of them seen once, and the ten largest clones take 0.36%. Source material: naive CD4+ T cells from PBMCs. Described subset: CD45RA+ positively selected. Source of these receptors: a young man in good health. Some clones in this sample may be carry-over from other donors' samples.

J is TRBJ2-2 and V is TRBV4-3; 12 bases line up with TRBD2. V was clipped by 2 bases and J by 6 bases; unmatched bases: 10. Germline CDR1 and CDR2: LGHNA and YSLEER. The CDR3 extends over 18 amino acids. CDR3 nucleotides: TGCGCCAGCAGCCAAACCTACGGACTAGCGGGAAGGTCCGGGGAGCTGTTTTTT. Its translation is CASSQTYGLAGRSGELFF.

On this clone: Different DNA sequences within this sample yield the same CDR3. The chain uses TRBV9 and TRBJ2-2; D gene ambiguous. The V end lost 0 bases, the J end lost 4 bases, and 10 bases lay between the germline ends. Germline assignment: CDR1 SGDLS and CDR2 YYNGEE. CDR3 size: 15 residues. This CDR3 is CASSVDGQPTGELFF. CDR3 coding DNA: TGTGCCAGCAGCGTAGACGGCCAGCCCACCGGGGAGCTGTTTTTT. Full variable domain (outside the CDR3, taken from reference TRBV9 and TRBJ2-2): DSGVTQTPKHLITATGQRVTLRCSPRSGDLSVYWYQQSLDQGLQFLIQYYNGEERAKGNILERFSAQQFPDLHSELNLSSLELGDSALYFCASSVDGQPTGELFFGEGSRLTVL.

The chain employs TRBV5-6 and TRBJ1-1, with D possibly matching TRBD1 (5 bases). V gave up 0 bases and J gave up 3 bases, with 15 bases separating them. The CDR3 runs 16 residues. Per the germline V gene, CDR1 is SGHDT and CDR2 is YYEEEE. The CDR3 region has the DNA TGTGCCAGCAGCTTGGGGAGGGGAGGTTATGACACTGAAGCTTTCTTT. Translating gives CASSLGRGGYDTEAFF.

This rearrangement joins TRBV29-1 to TRBJ1-1, with D possibly TRBD1 on 5 matching bases. The germline V gene has CDR1 SQVTM and CDR2 ANQGSEA. Trimming pared 7 bases from V and 0 bases from J, leaving 6 bases between. The CDR3 spans 11 residues. CDR3 DNA: TGCAGCGGGGGGGTGAACACTGAAGCTTTCTTT. Translated: CSGGVNTEAFF.

The chain couples TRBV6-1 to TRBJ1-4; the D gene is possibly TRBD1 (6 bases). The length of the CDR3 is 13 residues. V lost 11 bases, J lost 7 bases, and 17 bases lay in between. Germline values: CDR1 MNHNS, CDR2 SASEGT. The CDR3 DNA reads as TGTGCCTGCAAACAGGGAGGTAGTGAAAAACTGTTTTTT. This encodes CACKQGGSEKLFF.

The rearrangement uses TRBV2 and TRBJ1-6; 7 bases fit TRBD1. Trimming took 3 bases from V and 10 from J; bases not matched to a gene: 9. The CDR3 has 15 amino acids. Germline assignment: CDR1 SNHLY and CDR2 FYNNEI. The CDR3 DNA reads as TGTGCCAGCAGTGATGAGACAGGGCATTCGTCACCCCTCCACTTT. This codes for CASSDETGHSSPLHF.

V and J are TRBV5-1 and TRBJ1-5; 9 nucleotides agree with TRBD1. V lost 0 bases to trimming and J lost 2 bases; unmatched junction nucleotides: 3. Germline lookup yields CDR1 SGHRS and CDR2 YFSETQ. This CDR3 contains 16 residues. CDR3 sequence: CASSLGGQGGNQPQHF. CDR3 nucleotides: TGCGCCAGCAGCTTGGGGGGACAGGGCGGCAATCAGCCCCAGCATTTT.

This sequence joins TRBV11-2 and TRBJ2-1; 10 bases map to TRBD2. V was clipped by 0 bases and J by 8 bases; unmatched bases: 13. The germline V gene has CDR1 SGHAT and CDR2 FQNNGV. The CDR3 loop spans 18 amino acids. The CDR3 sequence: CASSLEALAGVGRDEQFF. In DNA, the CDR3 is TGTGCCAGCAGCTTAGAGGCCCTAGCGGGAGTGGGTCGAGATGAGCAGTTCTTC. The full variable domain, its missing parts supplied by reference TRBV11-2 and TRBJ2-1, is EAGVAQSPRYKIIEKRQSVAFWCNPISGHATLYWYQQILGQGPKLLIQFQNNGVVDDSQLPKDRFSAERLKGVDSTLKIQPAKLEDSAVYLCASSLEALAGVGRDEQFFGPGTRLTVL.

The V and J genes are TRBV14 and TRBJ2-2; D ambiguous. CDR3 size: 15 residues. V was cut by 0 bases and J by 9 bases, with 14 bases left in between. Germline V lookup: CDR1 SGHDN, CDR2 FVKESK. The CDR3 sequence: CASSQEAKDPRELFF. CDR3 DNA sequence: TGTGCCAGCAGCCAAGAGGCGAAGGACCCGAGGGAGCTGTTTTTT.

The rearrangement links TRBV5-1 to TRBJ1-1; D remains unclear. CDR3 length: 14 residues. Germline-derived CDR1 and CDR2 are SGHRS and YFSETQ. Trimming took 2 bases from V and 4 from J, leaving 12 bases between them. CDR3 loop: CASSLSIGVTEAFF. The CDR3 DNA reads TGCGCCAGCAGCTTAAGTATTGGGGTCACTGAAGCTTTCTTT.

The DNA for the CDR3 is TGCGCCAGCAGCCTAGGACAATGGGAGGTGACTGAAGCTTTCTTT. This sequence encodes CASSLGQWEVTEAFF. V gene TRBV4-1 combines with J gene TRBJ1-1, with D maybe TRBD1 (5 bases). CDR3 size: 15 residues. Germline V gene sequence: CDR1 MGHRA, CDR2 YSYEKL. V gave up 4 bases and J gave up 5 bases, with 17 bases separating them.

This clone was observed a few times. The CDR3 bases are TGTGCCAGCAGCCAAGCGGGCAGGCCGTTGAACACTGAAGCTTTCTTT. It encodes CASSQAGRPLNTEAFF. The chain couples TRBV4-2 to TRBJ1-1; D call uncertain. Between the trimmed V and J ends, which lost 1 base and 0 bases, there was a span of 12 bases. Germline CDR1 LGHNA, CDR2 YNFKEQ. The CDR3 extends over 16 amino acids.

The rearrangement links TRBV30 to TRBJ1-5, with D unclear. The CDR3 is 15 amino acids. Trimming removed 4 bases at V and 2 bases at J, with 15 bases between. Germline lookup yields CDR1 GTSNPN and CDR2 SVGIG (reference sequence). CDR3: CAWMSGVGGNQPQHF. CDR3 bases: TGTGCCTGGATGTCTGGGGTCGGTGGCAATCAGCCCCAGCATTTT.

This chain joins TRBV30 and TRBJ1-6; a weak D match, TRBD1 (6 bases). The germline V gene encodes CDR1 GTSNPN and CDR2 SVGIG (reference sequence). Trimming took 1 base from V and 12 from J, leaving 16 bases between them. The CDR3 is made up of 14 amino acids. For the CDR3, the DNA is TGTGCCTGGAGTGCTTTGGGGGCCTTAGGACCCCTCCACTTT. Amino acid sequence: CAWSALGALGPLHF.

The chain joins TRBV15 to TRBJ2-7, with 11 bases fitting TRBD1. V trimming: 1 base; J trimming: 4 bases; junction bases outside the gene matches: 6. CDR3 length: 16 residues. Germline CDR1 is LNHNV and CDR2 is YYDKDF (reference sequence). CDR3 amino acids: CATSRGKGTGGYEQYF. In nucleotides, the CDR3 is TGTGCCACCAGCAGAGGGAAAGGGACAGGGGGTTACGAGCAGTACTTC.

The DNA for the CDR3 is TGTGCCAGCTCACGGGATGTGAACACTGAAGCTTTCTTT. Its translation is CASSRDVNTEAFF. The chain links TRBV18 to TRBJ1-1, with D hard to call. CDR1 and CDR2 from the germline V gene are KGHSH and LQKENI. This CDR3 region has 13 residues. Trimming cost V 4 bases and J 0 bases, with 6 bases left between them.

The V call is TRBV7-9, the J call TRBJ2-1; D possibly matches TRBD1 or TRBD2 (6 bases each). The CDR3 runs to 11 residues. Trimming removed 5 bases from V and 12 bases from J, with 11 bases in between. CDR1 SEHNR and CDR2 FQNEAQ come from the germline V gene (reference sequence). Here the CDR3 reads CASSPGAGQFF. In DNA, the CDR3 is TGTGCCAGCAGCCCGGGGGCTGGGCAGTTCTTC.